This TCR beta chain appears in the sequencing data of a study of cytomegalovirus exposure and HLA in healthy donors. About the research overall: Falling in the Caucasian-associated ancestry cluster were roughly 86% of a few hundred genotyped donors.

V was clipped by 1 base and J by 6 bases, with 19 bases between them. CDR1 is SGHDT and CDR2 is YYEEEE in the germline V gene. The CDR3 is made up of 16 amino acids. The PCR made use of 60 Vbeta and 13 Jbeta primers. Using immunoSEQ multiplex PCR, the repertoire was profiled, and TCRdb retains in-frame clones only, with some absent. Of around 170,000 clones listed, around 79% were seen once; the top ten hold around 0.74%. Details on this clone: The antigen is unknown.

Study-level points and caveats: Looking again later, the authors saw that most CMV-associated TCR beta chains seemed HLA-restricted.

The clonotype was recovered from a middle-aged woman in good health and CMV-seronegative. The specimen sequenced was PBMCs. The chain is built from TRBV5-6 and TRBJ1-1; D may be TRBD1 (6 bases). The CDR3 DNA sequence: TGTGCCAGCAGCTTGTTACCCGGGGGCGGGGGAGCTGAAGCTTTCTTT. It is translated as CASSLLPGGGGAEAFF.